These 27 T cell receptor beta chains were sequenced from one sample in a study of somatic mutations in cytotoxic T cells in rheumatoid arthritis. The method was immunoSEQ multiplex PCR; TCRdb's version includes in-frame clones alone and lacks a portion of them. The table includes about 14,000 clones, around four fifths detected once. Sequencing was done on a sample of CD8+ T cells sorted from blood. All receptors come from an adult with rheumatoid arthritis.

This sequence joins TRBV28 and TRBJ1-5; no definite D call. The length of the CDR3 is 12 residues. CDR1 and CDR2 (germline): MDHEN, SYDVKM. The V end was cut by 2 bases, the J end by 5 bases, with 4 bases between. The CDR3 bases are TGTGCCAGCAGTTTAGGGTATCAGCCCCAGCATTTT. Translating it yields CASSLGYQPQHF.

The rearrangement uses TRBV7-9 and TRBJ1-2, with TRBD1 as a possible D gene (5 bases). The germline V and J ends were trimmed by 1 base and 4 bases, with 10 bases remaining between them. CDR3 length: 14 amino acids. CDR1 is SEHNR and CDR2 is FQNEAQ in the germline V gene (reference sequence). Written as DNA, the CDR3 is TGTGCCAGCAGCTTAGACCGGGACGGCTATGGCTACACCTTC. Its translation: CASSLDRDGYGYTF.

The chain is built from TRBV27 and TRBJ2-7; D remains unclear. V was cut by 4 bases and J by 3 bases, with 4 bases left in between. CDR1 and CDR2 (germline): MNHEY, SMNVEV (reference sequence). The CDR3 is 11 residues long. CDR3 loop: CASSSNYEQYF. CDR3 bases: TGTGCCAGCAGTTCTAACTACGAGCAGTACTTC.

The chain's CDR3 is CASSPGGGPNEKLFF. Here the CDR3 DNA reads TGTGCCAGCAGCCCGGGCGGGGGGCCTAATGAAAAACTGTTTTTT. This sequence joins TRBV27 and TRBJ1-4; the D gene is possibly TRBD1 (6 bases). V dropped 6 bases and J dropped 3 bases, with 14 bases sitting between them. The CDR3 is 15 amino acids. Looked up from germline, CDR1 is MNHEY and CDR2 is SMNVEV (reference sequence). Full variable domain (outside the CDR3, taken from reference TRBV27 and TRBJ1-4): EAQVTQNPRYLITVTGKKLTVTCSQNMNHEYMSWYRQDPGLGLRQIYYSMNVEVTDKGDVPEGYKVSRKEKRNFPLILESPSPNQTSLYFCASSPGGGPNEKLFFGSGTQLSVL.

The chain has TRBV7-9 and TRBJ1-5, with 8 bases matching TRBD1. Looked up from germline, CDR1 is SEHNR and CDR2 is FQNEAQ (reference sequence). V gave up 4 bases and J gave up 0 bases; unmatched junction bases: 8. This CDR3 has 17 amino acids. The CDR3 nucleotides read TGTGCCAGCAGCTCATCAGGGGGCCCTTATAGCAATCAGCCCCAGCATTTT. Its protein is CASSSSGGPYSNQPQHF.

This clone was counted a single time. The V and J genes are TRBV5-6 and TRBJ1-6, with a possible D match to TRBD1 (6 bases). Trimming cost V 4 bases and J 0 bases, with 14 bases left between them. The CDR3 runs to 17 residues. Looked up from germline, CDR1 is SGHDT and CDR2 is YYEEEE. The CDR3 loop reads CASSRLTGSSYNSPLHF. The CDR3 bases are TGTGCCAGCAGCCGACTAACAGGGAGCTCCTATAATTCACCCCTCCACTTT.

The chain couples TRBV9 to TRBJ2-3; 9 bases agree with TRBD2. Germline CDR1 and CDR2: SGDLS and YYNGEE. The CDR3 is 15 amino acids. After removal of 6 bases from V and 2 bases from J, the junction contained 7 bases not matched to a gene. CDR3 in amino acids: CASTLAGEYTDTQYF. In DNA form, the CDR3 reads TGTGCCAGCACCTTAGCGGGGGAGTACACAGATACGCAGTATTTT.

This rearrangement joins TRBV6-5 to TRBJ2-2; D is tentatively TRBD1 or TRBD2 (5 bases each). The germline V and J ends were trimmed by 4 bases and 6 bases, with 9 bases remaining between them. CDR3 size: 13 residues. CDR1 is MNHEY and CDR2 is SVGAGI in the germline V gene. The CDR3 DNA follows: TGTGCCAGCAGTTGGGGGTTAGCCGGGGAGCTGTTTTTT. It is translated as CASSWGLAGELFF.

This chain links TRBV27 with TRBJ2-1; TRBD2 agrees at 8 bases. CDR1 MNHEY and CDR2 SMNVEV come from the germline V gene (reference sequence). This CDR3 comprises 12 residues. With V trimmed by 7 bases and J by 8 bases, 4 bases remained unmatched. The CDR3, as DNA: TGTGCCAGCAACGGGGGGGGCGATGAGCAGTTCTTC. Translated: CASNGGGDEQFF.

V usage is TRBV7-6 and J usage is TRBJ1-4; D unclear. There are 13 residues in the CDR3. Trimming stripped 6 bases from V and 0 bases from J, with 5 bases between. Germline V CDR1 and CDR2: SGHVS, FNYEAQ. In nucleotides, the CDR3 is TGTGCCAGCAGTCTTGCAACTAATGAAAAACTGTTTTTT. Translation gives CASSLATNEKLFF.

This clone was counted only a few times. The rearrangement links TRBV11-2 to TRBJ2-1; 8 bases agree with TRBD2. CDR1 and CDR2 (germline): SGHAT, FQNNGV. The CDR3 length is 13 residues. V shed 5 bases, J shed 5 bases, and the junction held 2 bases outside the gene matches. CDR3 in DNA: TGTGCCAGCAGCGGAGCGGGGGACAATGAGCAGTTCTTC. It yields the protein CASSGAGDNEQFF.

The CDR3 sequence is CAISESRVGTEAFF. The CDR3 DNA sequence: TGTGCCATCAGTGAAAGCCGGGTCGGCACTGAAGCTTTCTTT. V is TRBV10-3 and J is TRBJ1-1; D gene unclear. CDR1 is ENHRY, CDR2 SYGVKD, per germline. The V end lost 3 bases, the J end lost 4 bases, and 12 bases lay between the germline ends. The CDR3 consists of 14 residues.

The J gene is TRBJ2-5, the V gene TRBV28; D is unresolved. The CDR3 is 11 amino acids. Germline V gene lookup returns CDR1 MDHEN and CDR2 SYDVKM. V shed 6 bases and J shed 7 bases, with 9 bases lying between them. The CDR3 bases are TGTGCCAGCAGGGACGTTGCGACCCAGTACTTC. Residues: CASRDVATQYF.

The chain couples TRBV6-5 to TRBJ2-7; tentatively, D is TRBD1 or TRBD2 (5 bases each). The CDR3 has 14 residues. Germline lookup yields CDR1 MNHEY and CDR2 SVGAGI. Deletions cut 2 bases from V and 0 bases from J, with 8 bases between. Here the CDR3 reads CASSYGGISYEQYF. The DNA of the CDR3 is TGTGCCAGCAGTTACGGGGGAATCTCCTACGAGCAGTACTTC.

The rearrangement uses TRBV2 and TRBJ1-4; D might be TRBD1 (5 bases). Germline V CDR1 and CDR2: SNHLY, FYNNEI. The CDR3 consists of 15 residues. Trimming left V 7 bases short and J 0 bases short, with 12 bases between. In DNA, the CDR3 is TGTGCCAGCACTCGTTCGACAGCAACTAATGAAAAACTGTTTTTT. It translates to CASTRSTATNEKLFF.

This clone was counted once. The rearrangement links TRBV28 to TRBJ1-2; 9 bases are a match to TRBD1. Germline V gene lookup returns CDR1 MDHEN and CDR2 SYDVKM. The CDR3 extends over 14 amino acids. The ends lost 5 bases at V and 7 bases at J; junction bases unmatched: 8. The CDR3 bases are TGTGCCAGCAGTCGGGACAGGGTTTATGGTGGCTACACCTTC. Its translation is CASSRDRVYGGYTF.

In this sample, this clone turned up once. This chain's CDR3 is CASSLEPGLAGWFPDTQYF. In DNA form, the CDR3 reads TGTGCCAGCAGCTTGGAACCGGGACTAGCAGGGTGGTTTCCCGATACGCAGTATTTT. V and J are TRBV7-6 and TRBJ2-3; 9 positions agree with TRBD2. Per germline, CDR1 SGHVS and CDR2 FNYEAQ. After removal of 3 bases from V and 6 bases from J, the junction contained 19 bases not matched to a gene. The CDR3 has 19 amino acids.

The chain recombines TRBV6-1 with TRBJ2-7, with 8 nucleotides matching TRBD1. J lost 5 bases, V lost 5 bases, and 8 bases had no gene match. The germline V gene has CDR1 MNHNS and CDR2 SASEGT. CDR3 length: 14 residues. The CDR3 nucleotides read TGTGCCAGCAGTCGTCCAGGGGGCGCGGACGAGCAGTACGTC. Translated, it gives CASSRPGGADEQYV.

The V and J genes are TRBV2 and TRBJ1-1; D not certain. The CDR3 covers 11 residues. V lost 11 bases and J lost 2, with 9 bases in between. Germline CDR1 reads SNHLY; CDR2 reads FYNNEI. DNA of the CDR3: TGTGCCTACGTTAGAAACACTGAAGCTTTCTTT. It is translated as CAYVRNTEAFF.

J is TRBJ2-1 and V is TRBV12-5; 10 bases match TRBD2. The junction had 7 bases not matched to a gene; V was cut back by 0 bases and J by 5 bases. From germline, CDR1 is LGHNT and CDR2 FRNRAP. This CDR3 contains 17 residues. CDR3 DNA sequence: TGTGCTAGTGGTTTGGTCATCCTAGCGGGGGAAAACAATGAGCAGTTCTTC. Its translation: CASGLVILAGENNEQFF. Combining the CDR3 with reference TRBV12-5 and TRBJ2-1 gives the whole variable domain DARVTQTPRHKVTEMGQEVTMRCQPILGHNTVFWYRQTMMQGLELLAYFRNRAPLDDSGMPKDRFSAEMPDATLATLKIQPSEPRDSAVYFCASGLVILAGENNEQFFGPGTRLTVL.

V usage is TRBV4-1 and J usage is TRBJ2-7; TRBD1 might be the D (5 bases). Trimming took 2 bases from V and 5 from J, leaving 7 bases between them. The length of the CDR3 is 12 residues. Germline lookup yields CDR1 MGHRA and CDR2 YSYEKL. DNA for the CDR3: TGCGCCAGCAGCCAACAGGGAAACGAGCAGTACTTC. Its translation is CASSQQGNEQYF.

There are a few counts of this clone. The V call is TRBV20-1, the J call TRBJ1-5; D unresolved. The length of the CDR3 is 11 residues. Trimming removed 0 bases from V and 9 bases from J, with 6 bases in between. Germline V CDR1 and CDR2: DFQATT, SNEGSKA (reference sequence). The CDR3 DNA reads TGCAGTGCTAGAGATTTGGGGCCCCAGCATTTT. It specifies CSARDLGPQHF.

CDR3 coding DNA: TGCGCCAGCAGCTCCCGGGACAGGGGTCGAGGCTACACCTTC. Translated: CASSSRDRGRGYTF. The genes are TRBV10-1 and TRBJ1-2, with 10 bases aligning to TRBD1. The CDR3 runs 14 residues. Germline V gene sequence: CDR1 WNHNN, CDR2 SYGVQD (reference sequence). With V trimmed by 6 bases and J by 8 bases, 9 bases remained unmatched.

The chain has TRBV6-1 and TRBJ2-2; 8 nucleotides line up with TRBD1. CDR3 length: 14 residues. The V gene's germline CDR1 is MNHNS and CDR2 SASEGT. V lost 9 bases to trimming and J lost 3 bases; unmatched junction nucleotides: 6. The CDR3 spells CASGQGSDTGELFF. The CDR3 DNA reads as TGTGCCAGTGGACAGGGATCGGACACCGGGGAGCTGTTTTTT.

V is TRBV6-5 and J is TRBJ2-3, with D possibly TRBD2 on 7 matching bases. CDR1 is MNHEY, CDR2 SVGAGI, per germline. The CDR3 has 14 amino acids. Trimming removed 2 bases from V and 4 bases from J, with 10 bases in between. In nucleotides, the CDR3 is TGTGCCAGCAGTTACGAGGGGGGGGCAGATACGCAGTATTTT. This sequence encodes CASSYEGGADTQYF.

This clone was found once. CDR3: CASGYRDTLYGYTF. CDR3 in DNA: TGTGCCAGCGGGTACCGGGACACACTGTATGGCTACACCTTC. J is TRBJ1-2 and V is TRBV6-6, with D maybe TRBD1 (6 bases). V was shortened by 8 bases and J by 5 bases, with 18 bases between the two germline ends. Per the germline V gene, CDR1 is MNHNY and CDR2 is SVGAGI (reference sequence). The CDR3 length is 14 residues.

CDR3 residues: CASSSERELTEAFF. CDR3 coding DNA: TGTGCCAGCAGTTCGGAACGGGAGTTAACTGAAGCTTTCTTT. The chain employs TRBV28 and TRBJ1-1; no clear D. Germline lookup yields CDR1 MDHEN and CDR2 SYDVKM. V dropped 4 bases and J dropped 5 bases, with 14 bases sitting between them. The CDR3 runs 14 residues.